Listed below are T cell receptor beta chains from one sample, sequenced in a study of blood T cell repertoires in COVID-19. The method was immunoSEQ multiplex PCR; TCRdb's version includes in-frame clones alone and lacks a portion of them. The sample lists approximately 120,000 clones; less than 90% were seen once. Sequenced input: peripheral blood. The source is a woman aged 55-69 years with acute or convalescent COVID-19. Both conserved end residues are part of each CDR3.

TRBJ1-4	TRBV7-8	CASSSRGLGEKLFF
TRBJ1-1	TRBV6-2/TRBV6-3	CASSYSPEKAFF
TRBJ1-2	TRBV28	CASSLLPHRLYGYTF
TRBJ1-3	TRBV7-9	CASSLTLGRTIYF
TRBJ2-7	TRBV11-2	CASRGDSHVYEQYF
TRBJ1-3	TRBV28	CASRTGTGRNTIYF
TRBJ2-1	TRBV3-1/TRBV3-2	CASSLYRANNEQFF
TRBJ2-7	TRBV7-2	CASNVGGTSTYEQYF
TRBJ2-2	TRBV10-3	CAISESWDSGELFF
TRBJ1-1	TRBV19	CASSPDRGVGDTEAFF
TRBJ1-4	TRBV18	CASSPRVDRPMNELFF
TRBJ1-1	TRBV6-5	CASSPRQEARAFF
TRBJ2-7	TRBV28	CASLSGGAYEQYF
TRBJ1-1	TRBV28	CASSSSGGTEAFF
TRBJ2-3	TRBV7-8	CASSSPRLGTLTDTQYF